These 27 T cell receptor beta chains originate from one sample sequenced in a study of blood T cell repertoires in COVID-19. The protocol was immunoSEQ multiplex PCR, while the TCRdb copy is restricted to in-frame clones and leaves out a portion. The sample has more than 250,000 clones, 87% seen once. Source material: PBMCs or T cells enriched from blood (not recorded which). The receptors derive from a woman in her thirties or forties who had recovered from COVID-19.

This chain links TRBV27 with TRBJ2-1; D might be TRBD1 (6 bases). CDR1 and CDR2 (germline): MNHEY, SMNVEV (reference sequence). V lost 6 bases to trimming and J lost 0 bases, with 18 bases between them. CDR3 length: 17 amino acids. CDR3 DNA sequence: TGTGCCAGCAGCCACCTGACAGGACCCCGCTCCTACAATGAGCAGTTCTTC. It encodes CASSHLTGPRSYNEQFF.

The chain has TRBV6-5 and TRBJ2-1, with D possibly being TRBD1 (6 bases). Germline V gene data show CDR1 as MNHEY and CDR2 as SVGAGI. There are 13 residues in the CDR3. The germline V and J ends were trimmed by 6 bases and 7 bases, with 13 bases remaining between them. The CDR3: CASRRVQGNEQFF. The CDR3 nucleotides are TGTGCCAGCAGGAGAGTACAGGGAAATGAGCAGTTCTTC.

The V and J genes are TRBV28 and TRBJ1-3; 7 positions match TRBD1. CDR1 and CDR2 (germline): MDHEN, SYDVKM. V was pared by 7 bases and J by 7 bases, with 7 bases of the junction left unmatched. The CDR3 sequence is 13 residues long. CDR3 sequence reads: CASNIGGPNTIYF. CDR3 nucleotide sequence: TGTGCCAGCAATATAGGGGGCCCGAACACCATATATTTT.

This clone was recorded a few times. DNA of the CDR3: TGTGCCACCAGTGACCCCCCTACTAGCGGGAGGCGGTATTTT. It specifies CATSDPPTSGRRYF. The chain combines TRBV24-1 with TRBJ2-3; 12 bases fit TRBD2. Germline CDR1 is KGHDR and CDR2 is SFDVKD. V shed 4 bases and J 14 bases; nucleotides not matched to a gene: 9. This CDR3 contains 14 residues.

V gene TRBV12-3 or TRBV12-4 combines with J gene TRBJ1-4, with 7 bases matching TRBD1. The ends lost 10 bases at V and 4 bases at J; junction bases unmatched: 6. This CDR3 is built from 13 residues. CDR3 loop: CATSQGGNEKLFF. For the CDR3, the DNA is TGTGCCACCTCCCAGGGGGGTAATGAAAAACTGTTTTTT.

The V call is TRBV9, the J call TRBJ1-2; D gene unclear. In germline, CDR1 is SGDLS, CDR2 YYNGEE. The CDR3 is 16 residues long. V lost 0 bases and J lost 0, with 12 bases in between. CDR3 DNA: TGTGCCAGCAGCGTAGGAGGAGTCAAAGCTAACTATGGCTACACCTTC. Residues: CASSVGGVKANYGYTF. Filled out from reference TRBV9 and TRBJ1-2, the complete variable domain reads DSGVTQTPKHLITATGQRVTLRCSPRSGDLSVYWYQQSLDQGLQFLIQYYNGEERAKGNILERFSAQQFPDLHSELNLSSLELGDSALYFCASSVGGVKANYGYTFGSGTRLTVV.

The J gene is TRBJ2-1, the V gene TRBV15; 10 bases are shared with TRBD2. CDR3 size: 17 residues. The V gene's germline CDR1 is LNHNV and CDR2 YYDKDF (reference sequence). With 1 base clipped from V and 1 base from J, the junction kept 4 bases outside the gene matches. The DNA of the CDR3 is TGTGCCACCAGCAGAGGGATAGCGGGAGGTTCCTACAATGAGCAGTTCTTC. It codes for CATSRGIAGGSYNEQFF.

This chain connects TRBV6-2 or TRBV6-3 to TRBJ1-5; D is undetermined. The CDR3 runs 13 residues. Germline loops: CDR1 MNHEY, CDR2 SVGEGT. V was cut by 0 bases and J by 6 bases, with 6 bases left in between. In DNA form, the CDR3 reads TGTGCCAGCAGTTACTCGGGGAGTCAGCCCCAGCATTTT. It yields the protein CASSYSGSQPQHF.

The rearrangement joins TRBV28 to TRBJ1-3; tentative D call: TRBD1 (5 bases). There are 14 residues in the CDR3. Germline CDR1 and CDR2: MDHEN and SYDVKM. V was cut by 1 base and J by 8 bases, with 12 bases left in between. For the CDR3, the DNA is TGTGCCAGCAGTTTATTGGCAGGGCGAGACACCATATATTTT. This sequence encodes CASSLLAGRDTIYF.

The chain carries TRBV7-9 and TRBJ1-1; no firm D call. The germline V gene encodes CDR1 SEHNR and CDR2 FQNEAQ (reference sequence). CDR3 length: 13 residues. The V end lost 3 bases, the J end lost 3 bases, and 8 bases lay between the germline ends. The CDR3 nucleotides are TGTGCCAGCAGCTTGAGGGTCGACACTGAAGCTTTCTTT. Its translation is CASSLRVDTEAFF.

The chain combines TRBV7-8 with TRBJ2-6, with D tentatively TRBD2 (5 bases). Deletions cut 5 bases from V and 0 bases from J, with 8 bases between. CDR1 SGHVS and CDR2 FQNEAQ come from the germline V gene. This CDR3 is built from 15 residues. The CDR3 nucleotides read TGTGCCAGCAGCATCGGGAACTCTGGGGCCAACGTCCTGACTTTC. It translates to CASSIGNSGANVLTF.

Only one count was recorded for this clone. V gene TRBV28 combines with J gene TRBJ1-6, with D possibly TRBD1 on 6 matching bases. Germline V lookup: CDR1 MDHEN, CDR2 SYDVKM. V shed 3 bases and J shed 7 bases, with 13 bases lying between them. This CDR3 contains 15 residues. The CDR3 nucleotides are TGTGCCAGCAGTTTCGGTCAGGGGTACAATTCACCCCTCCACTTT. It codes for CASSFGQGYNSPLHF.

This clone was recorded once. V and J are TRBV7-2 and TRBJ1-5; tentative D call: TRBD1 (5 bases). This CDR3 spans 15 amino acids. Germline CDR1 is SGHTA and CDR2 is FQGNSA. Trimming left V 2 bases short and J 2 bases short, with 10 bases between. The CDR3 nucleotides read TGTGCCAGCAGCTTAACGGGGGGGGGCAATCAGCCCCAGCATTTT. It is translated as CASSLTGGGNQPQHF.

J is TRBJ2-2 and V is TRBV11-2; TRBD1 agrees at 10 bases. The CDR3 extends over 15 amino acids. V was clipped by 5 bases and J by 6 bases; unmatched bases: 6. Germline V gene sequence: CDR1 SGHAT, CDR2 FQNNGV. The CDR3 DNA is TGTGCCAGCAGCGATCCGGACAGGGGGGCCGGGGAGCTGTTTTTT. As protein: CASSDPDRGAGELFF.

The chain links TRBV6-5 to TRBJ1-1; D may be TRBD1 (5 bases). This CDR3 contains 15 residues. Germline loops: CDR1 MNHEY, CDR2 SVGAGI. Trimming removed 7 bases at V and 1 base at J, with 16 bases between. CDR3 amino acids: CASKVIGHQNTEAFF. CDR3 bases: TGTGCCAGCAAGGTAATCGGACATCAGAACACTGAAGCTTTCTTT.

V is TRBV7-2 and J is TRBJ2-7, with D tentatively TRBD1 (7 bases). The V gene's germline CDR1 is SGHTA and CDR2 FQGNSA. The ends were cut back, 3 bases at V and 2 bases at J, with 17 bases in the middle. This CDR3 spans 16 amino acids. In nucleotides, the CDR3 is TGTGCCAGCAGCTTCGCAGGGGGGTCATCCCCCTACGAGCAGTACTTC. Protein: CASSFAGGSSPYEQYF.

The chain joins TRBV25-1 to TRBJ2-1; the match to TRBD2 covers 8 bases. The germline CDR1 and CDR2 sequences are MGHDK and SYGVNS. This CDR3 has 16 amino acids. V trimming: 8 bases; J trimming: 6 bases; junction bases outside the gene matches: 15. This CDR3 is CASSPPGGVGPNEQFF. The DNA for the CDR3 is TGTGCCAGCTCGCCGCCGGGGGGGGTGGGCCCCAATGAGCAGTTCTTC.

This chain connects TRBV6-2 or TRBV6-3 to TRBJ2-5, with 11 positions matching TRBD2. CDR1 is MNHEY, CDR2 SVGEGT, per germline. CDR3 size: 16 residues. With V trimmed by 5 bases and J by 4 bases, 9 bases remained unmatched. In DNA, the CDR3 is TGTGCCAGCAGTCGCGAGATTGGGACTAGCGGAGAGACCCAGTACTTC. Its translation: CASSREIGTSGETQYF.

The rearrangement joins TRBV6-5 to TRBJ1-5; D is uncertain. This CDR3 comprises 13 residues. V was cut by 5 bases and J by 3 bases, with 8 bases left in between. The germline V gene encodes CDR1 MNHEY and CDR2 SVGAGI. CDR3 sequence: CASSPRFNQPQHF. For the CDR3, the DNA is TGTGCCAGCAGTCCCAGGTTCAATCAGCCCCAGCATTTT.

In this sample, this clone turned up once. The genes are TRBV11-2 and TRBJ2-5; perhaps TRBD1 as D (5 bases). V was pared by 6 bases and J by 3 bases, with 11 bases between. The CDR3 contains 13 residues. Looked up from germline, CDR1 is SGHAT and CDR2 is FQNNGV. CDR3 residues: CASRTGREETQYF. The CDR3 coding sequence is TGTGCCAGCAGAACGGGCAGGGAAGAGACCCAGTACTTC.

This clone was detected only once. The rearrangement links TRBV7-9 to TRBJ2-1; TRBD2 agrees at 8 bases. The CDR3 runs 16 residues. V trimming: 5 bases; J trimming: 12 bases; junction bases outside the gene matches: 18. The germline V gene encodes CDR1 SEHNR and CDR2 FQNEAQ (reference sequence). CDR3 nucleotide sequence: TGTGCCAGCAGCAATGGGCTAGCGGGTGAAAAACGCATGCAGTTCTTC. Protein sequence: CASSNGLAGEKRMQFF.

This clone was counted between two and nine times. The rearrangement joins TRBV9 to TRBJ2-2; D remains unclear. The CDR3 sequence is 15 residues long. V gave up 2 bases and J gave up 0 bases, with 8 bases separating them. Germline CDR1 is SGDLS and CDR2 is YYNGEE. The CDR3 region is CASSVSLANTGELFF. CDR3 nucleotide sequence: TGTGCCAGCAGCGTGAGTCTCGCGAACACCGGGGAGCTGTTTTTT.

The V and J genes are TRBV19 and TRBJ2-3, with a possible D match to TRBD2 (7 bases). CDR3 size: 17 residues. Germline loops: CDR1 LNHDA, CDR2 SQIVND (reference sequence). V was trimmed by 6 bases and J by 2 bases, leaving 21 bases between them. The CDR3 coding sequence is TGTGCCAGTAGCGGGCGGGGGCAGGGGACTTTCACAGATACGCAGTATTTT. It is translated as CASSGRGQGTFTDTQYF.

The gene calls are TRBV30 and TRBJ1-2, with D perhaps TRBD1 (6 bases). Germline loops: CDR1 GTSNPN, CDR2 SVGIG (reference sequence). The CDR3 length is 15 residues. The V end was cut by 3 bases, the J end by 4 bases, with 18 bases between. The CDR3 protein is CAWRDGHGQSYGYTF. In DNA, the CDR3 is TGTGCCTGGAGAGATGGGCATGGACAGTCCTATGGCTACACCTTC.

The chain is built from TRBV7-2 and TRBJ1-1; no clear D. V was cut by 2 bases and J by 1 base, with 5 bases left in between. Germline V gives CDR1 SGHTA, CDR2 FQGNSA. This CDR3 is built from 13 residues. The chain's CDR3 is CASSLRGNTEAFF. The CDR3 region has the DNA TGTGCCAGCAGCTTACGAGGGAACACTGAAGCTTTCTTT.

The chain combines TRBV21-1 with TRBJ2-1; the table's D call TRBD2 went unverified against the DNA. TRBV21-1 is flagged as a pseudogene. This CDR3 spans 16 amino acids. The DNA for the CDR3 is TGTGCCAGCAGCAACGAAGCGGGTTTATCCTACAATGAGCAGTTCTTC. Protein sequence: CASSNEAGLSYNEQFF.

The rearrangement joins TRBV7-2 to TRBJ1-1, with D perhaps matching TRBD1 (6 bases). Germline CDR1 SGHTA, CDR2 FQGNSA. V lost 8 bases and J 1 base, leaving 14 bases between the germline ends. CDR3 length equals 14 residues. The CDR3 spells CASVTGLGNTEAFF. As DNA, the CDR3 is TGTGCCAGCGTTACAGGGTTGGGGAACACTGAAGCTTTCTTT.